The sequence of this TCR beta chain was determined in a study of memory CD4+ T cells and cytomegalovirus serostatus (dated by TCRdb to 2018 to 2020). Describing the broader study: The cohort comprised roughly 35 healthy Belgian adults, 9 CMV seropositive and about 24 CMV seronegative. The study sequenced CD4+ memory TCRbeta repertoires of a Belgian cohort with known cytomegalovirus serostatus to replicate a published TCR-based CMV serostatus classifier.

Genomic DNA was extracted from sorted cells with the Quick-DNA Microprep Kit. Amplification of TCRbeta DNA was done with the immunoSEQ hsTCRbeta kit, following the protocol from the manufacturer. An Illumina MiSeq instrument was used to sequence the TCRbeta libraries. In the source study's methods: Once out-of-frame sequences had been removed, 2,204,828 distinct TCRbeta sequences were left, which works out to an average of approximately 72,000 per individual. Each individual was scored by the count of 164 previously reported CMV-associated TCRbeta sequences and the total productive distinct TCRbeta count. A beta-binomial model was reimplemented in Python, and random forests from scikit-learn, run with default parameters, were trained on data from the US cohort. Classifier performance on the Belgian cohort was summarized as median AUC with percentile confidence intervals calculated over 10,000 bootstrap iterations. The table was pulled from immuneACCESS by TCRdb, which kept in-frame rearrangements only. Such tables lose some clones; where checked, under half of the loss comes from unresolved V genes, and the rest has no known cause. That table furnishes V, J and clone size, whereas the DNA furnished D and trimming. The sample table contains about 50,000 clones; only one count was recorded for around four fifths of them. 0.7% to 0.8% of the sample is in the top ten clones.

A FACSAria II was used to sort memory CD4+ T cells, defined as single viable CD3+CD4+CD8-CD45RO+ cells. CMV serostatus was determined using a Roche Elecsys assay that detects serum IgG against CMV pp150, pp28, p38 and p52. Once the samples were thawed, total CD4+ T cells were enriched through positive selection using CD4 magnetic microbeads. Samples originated from another study that specifically interrogated the CD4+ T cell memory repertoire. Following standard operating procedures, peripheral blood mononuclear cells were isolated and cryopreserved, while serum was kept at -80 degrees C. The staining relied on CD3-PerCP (BW264/56), CD4-APC (RPA-T4), CD45RO-PE (UCHT1) and CD8-Pacific Orange (3B5) antibodies, and Sytox blue was used to exclude non-viable cells. Germline trimming amounts to 3 bases on V and 0 bases on J, with 10 as the count of junction bases outside the gene matches. From its cysteine to its phenylalanine, the CDR3 spans 18 amino acids. Solely the CDR3 DNA is kept, with 54 bases framed from the first base. The CDR1 and CDR2 encoded by the germline V gene are SGHTA and FQGNSA.

With regard to this clone: The antigen it binds to is not known. The record has no base qualities; no much larger clone is one base away.

Broad study findings and their caveats: Of fewer than 200 previously reported CMV-associated TCRbeta sequences, over 65 appeared in the CD4+ memory repertoires, each in one to five individuals. The original-framework classifier achieved a median bootstrapped AUC of approximately 0.95 with a 95% CI of 0.76-1.00 on the Belgian cohort. Only CD4+CD45RO+ memory cells were sequenced, in contrast to the original study, in which naive and memory CD4+ and CD8+ populations were covered. Results were interpreted as suggesting that the CMV-associated TCR signature is largely present in the CD4+ memory repertoire. For predicting CMV serostatus, the median bootstrapped AUC was 0.95 using the original framework and around 0.91 using a US-trained random forest.

The V gene is TRBV7-2 and the J gene is TRBJ1-1; TRBD1 matches 10 bases in the middle. The TCR originated in an adult in good health and CMV-seronegative. The sequenced sample was memory CD4+ T cells from blood. The CDR3 protein: CASSFSPGTGVMNTEAFF. The DNA is TGTGCCAGCAGCTTTTCCCCCGGGACAGGGGTAATGAACACTGAAGCTTTCTTT.